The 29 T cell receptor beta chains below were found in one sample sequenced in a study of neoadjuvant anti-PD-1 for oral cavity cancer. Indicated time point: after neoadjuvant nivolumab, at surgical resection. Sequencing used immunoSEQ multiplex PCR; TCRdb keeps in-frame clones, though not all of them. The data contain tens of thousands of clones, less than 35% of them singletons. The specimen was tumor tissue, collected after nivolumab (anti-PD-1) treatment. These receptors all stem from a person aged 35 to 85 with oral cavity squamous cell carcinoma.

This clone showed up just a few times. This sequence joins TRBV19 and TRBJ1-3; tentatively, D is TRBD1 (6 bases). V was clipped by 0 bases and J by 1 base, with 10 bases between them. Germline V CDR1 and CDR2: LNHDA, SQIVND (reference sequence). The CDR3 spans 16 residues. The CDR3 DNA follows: TGTGCCAGTAGTATAGATAACAGGGCGTCTGGAAACACCATATATTTT. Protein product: CASSIDNRASGNTIYF.

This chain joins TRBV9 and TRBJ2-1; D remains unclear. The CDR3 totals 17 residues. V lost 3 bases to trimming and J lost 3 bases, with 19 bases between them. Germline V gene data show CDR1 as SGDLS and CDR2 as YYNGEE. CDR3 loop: CASSDSQSQTLYNEQFF. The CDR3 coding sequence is TGTGCCAGCAGCGACTCCCAGTCCCAAACGCTCTACAATGAGCAGTTCTTC.

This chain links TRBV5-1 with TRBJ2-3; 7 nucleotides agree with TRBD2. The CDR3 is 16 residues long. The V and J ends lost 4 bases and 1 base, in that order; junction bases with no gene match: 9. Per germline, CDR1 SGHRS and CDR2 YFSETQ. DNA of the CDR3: TGCGCCAGCAGCGACCTCTCACGGGGGGGCACAGATACGCAGTATTTT. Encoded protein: CASSDLSRGGTDTQYF.

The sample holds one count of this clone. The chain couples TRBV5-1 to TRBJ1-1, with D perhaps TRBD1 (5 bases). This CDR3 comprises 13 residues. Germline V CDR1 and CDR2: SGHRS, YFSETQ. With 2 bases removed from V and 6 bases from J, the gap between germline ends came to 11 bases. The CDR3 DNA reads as TGCGCCAGCAGCTTCGGTGAACAGGCTGAAGCTTTCTTT. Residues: CASSFGEQAEAFF.

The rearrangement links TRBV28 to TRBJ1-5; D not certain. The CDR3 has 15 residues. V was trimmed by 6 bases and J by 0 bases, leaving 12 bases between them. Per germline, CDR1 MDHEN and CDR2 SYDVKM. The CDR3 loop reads CASRRSWDSNQPQHF. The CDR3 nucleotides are TGTGCCAGCAGGCGCTCATGGGATAGCAATCAGCCCCAGCATTTT.

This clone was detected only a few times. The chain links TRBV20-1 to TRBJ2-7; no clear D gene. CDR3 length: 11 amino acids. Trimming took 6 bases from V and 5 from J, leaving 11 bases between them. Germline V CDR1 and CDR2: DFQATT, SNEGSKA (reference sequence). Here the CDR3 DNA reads TGCAGTGCCCTCAGTCCCCACGAGCAGTACTTC. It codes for CSALSPHEQYF.

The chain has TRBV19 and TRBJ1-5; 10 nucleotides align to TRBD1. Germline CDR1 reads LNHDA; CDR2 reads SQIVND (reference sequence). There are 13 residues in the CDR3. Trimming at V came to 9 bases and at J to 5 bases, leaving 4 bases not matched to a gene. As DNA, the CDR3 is TGTGCCAGCGCCGACAGGGGGCATCAGCCCCAGCATTTT. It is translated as CASADRGHQPQHF.

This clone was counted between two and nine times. The CDR3 DNA follows: TGCGCCAGCAGGCAGGGGGTGGCCTACGAGCAGTACTTC. Protein product: CASRQGVAYEQYF. V gene TRBV5-1 combines with J gene TRBJ2-7, with 7 bases identical to TRBD1. The CDR3 is made up of 13 amino acids. V shed 5 bases, J shed 2 bases, and the junction held 4 bases outside the gene matches. The V gene's germline CDR1 is SGHRS and CDR2 YFSETQ.

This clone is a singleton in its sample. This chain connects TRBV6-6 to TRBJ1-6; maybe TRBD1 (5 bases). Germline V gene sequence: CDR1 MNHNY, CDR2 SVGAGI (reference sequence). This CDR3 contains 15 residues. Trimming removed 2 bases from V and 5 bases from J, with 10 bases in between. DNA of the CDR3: TGTGCCAGCAGTTACGGGGGAGGCCATAATTCACCCCTCCACTTT. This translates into CASSYGGGHNSPLHF.

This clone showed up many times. The CDR3 DNA reads TGCGCCAGCAGCGCGTCGTGGGGGGGAAACAATGAGCAGTTCTTC. The encoded protein is CASSASWGGNNEQFF. This chain links TRBV5-1 with TRBJ2-1; 7 bases agree with TRBD2. The trim removed 4 bases at V and 5 bases at J, leaving 9 bases unmatched. The CDR3 is 15 residues long. Germline V gene lookup returns CDR1 SGHRS and CDR2 YFSETQ.

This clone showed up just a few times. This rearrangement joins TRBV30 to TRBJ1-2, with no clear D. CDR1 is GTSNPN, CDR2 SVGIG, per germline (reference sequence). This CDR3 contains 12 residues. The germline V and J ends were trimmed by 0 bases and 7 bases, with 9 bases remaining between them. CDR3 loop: CAWSVGRGGYTF. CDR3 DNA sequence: TGTGCCTGGAGTGTAGGGCGCGGTGGCTACACCTTC.

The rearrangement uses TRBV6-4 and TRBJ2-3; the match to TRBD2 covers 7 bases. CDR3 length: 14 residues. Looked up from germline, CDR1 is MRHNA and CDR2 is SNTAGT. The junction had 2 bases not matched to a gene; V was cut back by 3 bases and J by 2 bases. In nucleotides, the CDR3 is TGTGCCAGCAGTGAGCGGGAGCACACAGATACGCAGTATTTT. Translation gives CASSEREHTDTQYF.

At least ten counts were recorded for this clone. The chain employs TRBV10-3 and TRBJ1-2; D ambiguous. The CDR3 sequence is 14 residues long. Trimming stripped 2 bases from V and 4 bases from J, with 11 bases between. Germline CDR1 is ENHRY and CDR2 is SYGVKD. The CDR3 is CAISELGTTYGYTF. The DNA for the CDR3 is TGTGCCATCAGTGAGCTGGGCACGACCTATGGCTACACCTTC.

CDR3: CASSQGVLTSGRVLSEQFF. The CDR3 coding sequence is TGTGCCAGCAGCCAAGGGGTCTTGACTAGCGGGAGGGTTTTAAGTGAGCAGTTCTTC. The chain employs TRBV4-2 and TRBJ2-1, with 14 nucleotides matching TRBD2. Germline loops: CDR1 LGHNA, CDR2 YNFKEQ. This CDR3 spans 19 amino acids. V was clipped by 1 base and J by 9 bases; unmatched bases: 14.

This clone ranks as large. CDR3: CSVASGLGEAFF. The CDR3 region has the DNA TGCAGCGTTGCATCGGGACTGGGTGAAGCTTTCTTT. V and J are TRBV29-1 and TRBJ1-1; D perhaps matches TRBD1 (5 bases). Germline assignment: CDR1 SQVTM and CDR2 ANQGSEA. V gave up 4 bases and J gave up 7 bases, with 13 bases separating them. This CDR3 spans 12 amino acids.

This chain's CDR3 is CASSSNSGLVREQYF. The CDR3 DNA reads TGTGCCAGCAGTTCGAACTCCGGACTAGTTCGCGAGCAGTACTTC. This chain uses TRBV6-5 with TRBJ2-7; 7 bases are a match to TRBD2. The CDR3 has 15 residues. CDR1 and CDR2 from the germline V gene are MNHEY and SVGAGI. V dropped 4 bases and J dropped 6; count of bases not matched to a gene: 12.

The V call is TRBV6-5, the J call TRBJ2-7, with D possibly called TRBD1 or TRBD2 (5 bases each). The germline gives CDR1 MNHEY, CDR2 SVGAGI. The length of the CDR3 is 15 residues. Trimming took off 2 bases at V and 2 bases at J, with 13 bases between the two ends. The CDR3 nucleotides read TGTGCCAGCAGTTACGGGGGTACCGCTGCCTACGAGCAGTACTTC. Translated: CASSYGGTAAYEQYF.

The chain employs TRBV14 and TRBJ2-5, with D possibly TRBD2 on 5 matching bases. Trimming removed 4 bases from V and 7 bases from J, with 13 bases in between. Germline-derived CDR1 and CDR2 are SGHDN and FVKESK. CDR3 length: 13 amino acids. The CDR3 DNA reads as TGTGCCAGCAGCCGGGGTGCCCGGGGGACCCAGTACTTC. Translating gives CASSRGARGTQYF.

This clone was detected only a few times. CDR3 DNA sequence: TGTGCCAGCAGCTTAGGACAGGGTGGGGGTGCTTTCTTT. It codes for CASSLGQGGGAFF. V and J are TRBV7-7 and TRBJ1-1, with TRBD1 matching 7 bases. V gave up 1 base and J gave up 11 bases; unmatched junction bases: 7. CDR1 and CDR2 from the germline V gene are SSHAT and FNYEAQ (reference sequence). The CDR3 is 13 amino acids.

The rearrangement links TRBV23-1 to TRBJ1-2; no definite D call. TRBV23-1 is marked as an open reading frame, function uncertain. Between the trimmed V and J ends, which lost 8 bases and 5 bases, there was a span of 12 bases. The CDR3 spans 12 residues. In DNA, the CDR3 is TGCGCCAGCGTGAACGGGGAATATGGCTACACCTTC. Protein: CASVNGEYGYTF.

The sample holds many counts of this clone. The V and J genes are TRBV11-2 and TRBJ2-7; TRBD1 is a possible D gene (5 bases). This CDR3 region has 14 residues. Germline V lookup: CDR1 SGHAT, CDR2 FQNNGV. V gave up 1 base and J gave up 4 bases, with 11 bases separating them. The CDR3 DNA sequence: TGTGCCAGCAGCTTAGCTCGGACAACTTACGAGCAGTACTTC. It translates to CASSLARTTYEQYF. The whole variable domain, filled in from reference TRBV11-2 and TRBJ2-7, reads EAGVAQSPRYKIIEKRQSVAFWCNPISGHATLYWYQQILGQGPKLLIQFQNNGVVDDSQLPKDRFSAERLKGVDSTLKIQPAKLEDSAVYLCASSLARTTYEQYFGPGTRLTVT.

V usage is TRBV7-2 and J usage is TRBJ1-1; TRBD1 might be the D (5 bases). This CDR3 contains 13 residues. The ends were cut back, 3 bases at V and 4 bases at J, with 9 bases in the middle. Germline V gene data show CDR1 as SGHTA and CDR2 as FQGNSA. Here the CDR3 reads CASSFQRGTEAFF. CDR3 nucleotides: TGTGCCAGCAGCTTTCAGAGGGGCACTGAAGCTTTCTTT.

In DNA form, the CDR3 reads TGTGCCAGCAGTTTATATGCTGGGAACACCGGGGAGCTGTTTTTT. This translates into CASSLYAGNTGELFF. The chain uses TRBV27 and TRBJ2-2; D remains unclear. Between the trimmed V and J ends, which lost 1 base and 1 base, there was a span of 7 bases. This CDR3 contains 15 residues. CDR1 and CDR2 from the germline V gene are MNHEY and SMNVEV (reference sequence).

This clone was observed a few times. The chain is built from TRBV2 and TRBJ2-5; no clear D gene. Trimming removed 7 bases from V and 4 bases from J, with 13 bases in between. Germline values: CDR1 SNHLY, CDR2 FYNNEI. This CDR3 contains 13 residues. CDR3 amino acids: CASNAGRGETQYF. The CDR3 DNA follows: TGTGCCAGCAACGCAGGCCGAGGAGAGACCCAGTACTTC.

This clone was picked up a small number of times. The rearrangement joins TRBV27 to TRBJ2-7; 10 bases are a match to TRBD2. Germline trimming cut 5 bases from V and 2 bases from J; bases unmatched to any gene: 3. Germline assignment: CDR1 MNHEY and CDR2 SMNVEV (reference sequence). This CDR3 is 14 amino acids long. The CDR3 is CASSPGLAPYEQYF. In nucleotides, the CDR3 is TGTGCCAGCAGTCCGGGACTAGCGCCCTACGAGCAGTACTTC.

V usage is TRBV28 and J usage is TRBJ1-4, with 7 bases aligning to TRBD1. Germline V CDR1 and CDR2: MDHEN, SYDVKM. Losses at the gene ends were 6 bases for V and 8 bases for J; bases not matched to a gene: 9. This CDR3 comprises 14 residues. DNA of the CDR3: TGTGCCAGCAGCCCAGGACAGGTTCGGGAAAAACTGTTTTTT. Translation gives CASSPGQVREKLFF.

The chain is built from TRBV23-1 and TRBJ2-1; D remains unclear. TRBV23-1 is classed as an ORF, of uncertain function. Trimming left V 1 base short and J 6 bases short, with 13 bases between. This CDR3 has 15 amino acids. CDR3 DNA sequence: TGCGCCAGCAGTCAATTAGGATCCAGTTGCAATGAGCAGTTCTTC. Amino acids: CASSQLGSSCNEQFF.

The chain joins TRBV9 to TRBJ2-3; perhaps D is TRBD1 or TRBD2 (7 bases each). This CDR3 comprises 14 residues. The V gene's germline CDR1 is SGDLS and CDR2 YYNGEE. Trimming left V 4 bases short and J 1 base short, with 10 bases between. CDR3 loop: CASSQGGGTDTQYF. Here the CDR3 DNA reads TGTGCCAGCAGCCAGGGGGGGGGCACAGATACGCAGTATTTT.

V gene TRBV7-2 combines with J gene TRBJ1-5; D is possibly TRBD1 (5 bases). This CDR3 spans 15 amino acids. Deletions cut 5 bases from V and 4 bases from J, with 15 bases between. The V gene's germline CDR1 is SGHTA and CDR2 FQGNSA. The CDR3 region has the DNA TGTGCCAGCAGCCCCGGGGGAGGGACTAATCAGCCCCAGCATTTT. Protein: CASSPGGGTNQPQHF.